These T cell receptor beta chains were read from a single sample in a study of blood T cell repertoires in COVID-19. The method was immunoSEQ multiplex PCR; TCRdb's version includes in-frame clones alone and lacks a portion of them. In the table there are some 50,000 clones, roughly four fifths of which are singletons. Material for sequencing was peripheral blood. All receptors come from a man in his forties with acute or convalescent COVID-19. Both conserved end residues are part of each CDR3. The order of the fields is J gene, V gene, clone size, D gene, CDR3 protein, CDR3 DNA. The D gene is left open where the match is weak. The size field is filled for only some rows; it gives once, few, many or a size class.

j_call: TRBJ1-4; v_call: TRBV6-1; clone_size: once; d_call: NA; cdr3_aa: CASSENSFTNEKLFF; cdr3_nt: TGTGCCAGCAGTGAAAACAGTTTTACTAATGAAAAACTGTTTTTT
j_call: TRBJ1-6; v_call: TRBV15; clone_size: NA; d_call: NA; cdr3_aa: CATSRDPRSPLHF; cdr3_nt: TGTGCCACCAGCAGAGATCCTCGGTCACCCCTCCACTTT
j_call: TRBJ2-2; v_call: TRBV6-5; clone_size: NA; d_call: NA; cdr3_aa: CASRRGPNTGELFF; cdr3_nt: TGTGCCAGCAGAAGGGGTCCGAACACCGGGGAGCTGTTTTTT
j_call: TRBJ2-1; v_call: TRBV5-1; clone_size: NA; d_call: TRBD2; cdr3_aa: CASSDLAGGPNEQFF; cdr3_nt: TGCGCCAGCAGCGATCTAGCGGGGGGGCCGAATGAGCAGTTCTTC
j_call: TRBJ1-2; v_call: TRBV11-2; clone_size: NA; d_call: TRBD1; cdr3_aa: CASSLVGGGIIGSGGYTF; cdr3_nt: TGTGCCAGCAGCTTAGTCGGAGGGGGCATTATTGGTTCTGGTGGCTACACCTTC
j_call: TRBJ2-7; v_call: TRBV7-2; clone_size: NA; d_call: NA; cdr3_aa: CASSSRGGSSYEQYF; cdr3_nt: TGTGCCAGCAGCTCTCGAGGGGGTAGCTCCTACGAGCAGTACTTC
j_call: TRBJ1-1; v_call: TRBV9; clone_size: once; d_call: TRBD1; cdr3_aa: CASSRQGGGPGAFF; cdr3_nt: TGTGCCTCTAGCCGACAGGGGGGAGGACCGGGAGCTTTCTTT
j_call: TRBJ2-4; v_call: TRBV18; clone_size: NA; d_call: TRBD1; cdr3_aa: CASSALGDRVLAKNIQYF; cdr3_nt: TGTGCCAGCTCGGCTTTAGGGGACAGGGTTCTAGCCAAAAACATTCAGTACTTC
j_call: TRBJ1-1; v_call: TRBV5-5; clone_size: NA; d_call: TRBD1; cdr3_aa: CASSLRTGWDTEAFF; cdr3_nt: TGTGCCAGCAGCTTACGGACAGGATGGGACACTGAAGCTTTCTTT
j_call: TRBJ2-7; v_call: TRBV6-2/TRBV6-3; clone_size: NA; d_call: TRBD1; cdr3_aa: CASSTPRTGGGEQYF; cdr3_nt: TGTGCCAGCAGTACCCCCAGGACAGGCGGCGGCGAGCAGTACTTC
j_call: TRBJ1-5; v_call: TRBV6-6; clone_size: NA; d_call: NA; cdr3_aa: CASSYYRPDNQPQHF; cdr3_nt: TGTGCCAGCAGTTACTACCGCCCAGACAATCAGCCCCAGCATTTT
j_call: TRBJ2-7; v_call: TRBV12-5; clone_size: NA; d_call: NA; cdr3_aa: CASGGSGTYEQYF; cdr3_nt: TGTGCTAGTGGTGGCTCGGGAACCTACGAGCAGTACTTC
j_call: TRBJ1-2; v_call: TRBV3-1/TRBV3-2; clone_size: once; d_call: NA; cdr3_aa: CASSQGLGREGDGYTF; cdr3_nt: TGTGCCAGCAGCCAAGGGCTTGGCAGGGAGGGTGATGGCTACACCTTC
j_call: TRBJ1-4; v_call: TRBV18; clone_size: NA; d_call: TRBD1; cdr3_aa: CASSPGTGREKLFF; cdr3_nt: TGTGCCAGCTCACCCGGGACAGGAAGGGAAAAACTGTTTTTT
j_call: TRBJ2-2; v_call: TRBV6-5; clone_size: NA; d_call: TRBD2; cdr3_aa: CASSSGGGVSGELFF; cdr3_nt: TGTGCCAGCAGCTCAGGCGGGGGGGTCTCCGGGGAGCTGTTTTTT
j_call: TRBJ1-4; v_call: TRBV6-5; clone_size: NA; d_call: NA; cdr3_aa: CASSPPGGEKLFF; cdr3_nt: TGTGCCAGCAGCCCCCCGGGTGGTGAAAAACTGTTTTTT
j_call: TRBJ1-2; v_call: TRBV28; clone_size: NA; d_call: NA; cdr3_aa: CASSYQGFGYTF; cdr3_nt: TGTGCCAGCAGTTATCAGGGATTTGGCTACACCTTC
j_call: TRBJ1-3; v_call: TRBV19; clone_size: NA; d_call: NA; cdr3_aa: CASSFRKTPGNTIYF; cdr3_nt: TGTGCCAGTAGCTTCAGAAAGACTCCTGGAAACACCATATATTTT
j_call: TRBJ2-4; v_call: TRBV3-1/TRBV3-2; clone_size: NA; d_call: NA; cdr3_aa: CASSQLQANIQYF; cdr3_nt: TGTGCCAGCAGCCAACTACAGGCAAACATTCAGTACTTC
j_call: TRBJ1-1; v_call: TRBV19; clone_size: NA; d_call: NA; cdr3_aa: CASKQNTEAFF; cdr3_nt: TGTGCCAGTAAGCAGAACACTGAAGCTTTCTTT
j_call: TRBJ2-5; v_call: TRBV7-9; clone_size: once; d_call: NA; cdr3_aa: CASSRTETGLETQYF; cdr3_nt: TGTGCCAGCAGCCGCACAGAGACGGGGTTGGAGACCCAGTACTTC
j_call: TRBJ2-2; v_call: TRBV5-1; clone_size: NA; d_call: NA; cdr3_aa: CASSFGATGELFF; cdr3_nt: TGCGCCAGCAGCTTTGGGGCTACCGGGGAGCTGTTTTTT
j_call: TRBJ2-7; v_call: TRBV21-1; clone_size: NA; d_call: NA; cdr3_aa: CASSNRTADISYEQYF; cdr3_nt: TGTGCCAGCAGCAACCGAACTGCGGATATTTCCTACGAGCAGTACTTC
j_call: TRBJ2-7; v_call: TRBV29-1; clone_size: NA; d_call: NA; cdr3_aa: CSVEGEIPYEQYF; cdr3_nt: TGCAGCGTTGAGGGAGAAATACCCTACGAGCAGTACTTC
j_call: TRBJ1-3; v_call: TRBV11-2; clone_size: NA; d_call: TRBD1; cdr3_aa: CASSSGGQGRGNTIYF; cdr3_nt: TGTGCCAGCAGCTCCGGCGGACAGGGCCGTGGAAACACCATATATTTT
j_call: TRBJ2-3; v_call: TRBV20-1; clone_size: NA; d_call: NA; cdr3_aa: CSASDVALGTDTQYF; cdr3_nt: TGCAGTGCTAGTGACGTGGCCCTCGGGACAGATACGCAGTATTTT
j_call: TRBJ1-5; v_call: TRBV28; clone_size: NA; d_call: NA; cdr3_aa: CASSPTTGMNQPQHF; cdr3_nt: TGTGCCAGCAGTCCGACGACAGGAATGAATCAGCCCCAGCATTTT
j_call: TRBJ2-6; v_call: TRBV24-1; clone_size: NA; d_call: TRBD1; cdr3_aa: CATSDLDRAGANVLTF; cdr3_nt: TGTGCCACCAGTGACCTGGACAGGGCTGGGGCCAACGTCCTGACTTTC
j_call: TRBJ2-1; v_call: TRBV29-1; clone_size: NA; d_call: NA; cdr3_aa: CSVVGRRDNEQFF; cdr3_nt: TGCAGCGTTGTAGGTCGTCGGGATAATGAGCAGTTCTTC
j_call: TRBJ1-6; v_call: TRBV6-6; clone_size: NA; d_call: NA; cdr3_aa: CASSQTVFLTLHF; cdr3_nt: TGTGCCAGCAGTCAGACAGTCTTTCTAACCCTCCACTTT
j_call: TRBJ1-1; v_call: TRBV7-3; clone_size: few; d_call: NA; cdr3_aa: CASSLGGRFPNTEAFF; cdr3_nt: TGTGCCAGCAGCTTAGGGGGCAGATTCCCGAACACTGAAGCTTTCTTT
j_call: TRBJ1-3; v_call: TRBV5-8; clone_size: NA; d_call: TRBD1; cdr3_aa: CASSPGQGRTSGNTIYF; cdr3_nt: TGTGCCAGCAGCCCCGGACAGGGAAGGACATCTGGAAACACCATATATTTT
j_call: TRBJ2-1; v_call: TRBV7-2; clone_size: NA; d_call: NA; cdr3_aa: CASSPRGAGNFNNEQFF; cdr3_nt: TGTGCCAGCAGCCCCCGGGGGGCGGGGAACTTCAACAATGAGCAGTTCTTC
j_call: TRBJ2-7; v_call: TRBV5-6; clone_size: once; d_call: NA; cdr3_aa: CASSLYYEQYF; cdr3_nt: TGTGCCAGCAGCTTGTACTACGAGCAGTACTTC
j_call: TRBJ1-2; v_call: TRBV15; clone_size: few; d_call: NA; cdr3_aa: CATSRDRQGNNYGYTF; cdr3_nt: TGTGCCACCAGCAGAGATCGCCAGGGAAATAACTATGGCTACACCTTC
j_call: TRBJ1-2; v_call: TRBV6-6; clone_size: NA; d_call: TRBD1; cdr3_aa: CASSLYEAGGYYGYTF; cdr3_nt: TGTGCCAGCAGTTTGTATGAGGCAGGGGGGTACTATGGCTACACCTTC
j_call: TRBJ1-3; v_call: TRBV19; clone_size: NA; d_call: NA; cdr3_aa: CASIPRGSSGNTIYF; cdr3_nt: TGTGCCAGTATTCCCCGGGGGAGCTCTGGAAACACCATATATTTT